The T cell receptor (beta chain) under discussion was sequenced for a study of graft-versus-host responses after intestinal transplantation. Whole-study findings and limits: Among recipient marrow samples, GvH clones were found; some appeared first in ileum or blood.

Regarding this clone: Its antigen is still unknown.

Libraries were prepared by immunoSEQ multiplex PCR; TCRdb keeps only in-frame clonotypes and omits some of them. The sample has about 88,000 clones, approximately 90% seen once. The CDR3 covers 20 residues. The germline CDR1 and CDR2 sequences are SGHNT and YYREEE (reference sequence). The trim removed 4 bases at V and 7 bases at J, leaving 29 bases unmatched. The chain recombines TRBV5-4 with TRBJ2-7; 7 bases fit TRBD2. The TCR comes from a human donor who was the organ donor for an intestinal transplant. The sequencing used unstimulated CD4+ T cells sorted from spleen or lymph node cells, collected before transplant. The DNA for the CDR3 is TGTGCCAGCAGCCCAGACGTATCGGGACTACCGGGCTCGCGTGGTTCGGAGCAGTACTTC. As protein: CASSPDVSGLPGSRGSEQYF.